Included here is one TCR beta chain sequence, with context. An input of roughly 0.5 to 1 ug of RNA was subjected to reverse transcription using random hexamers. TCR beta CDR3 was amplified by immunoSEQ multiplex PCR. This amplification extended across 54 Vbeta and 13 Jbeta segments. TCRdb passed the immunoSEQ multiplex PCR reads through MiXCR, listing each CDR3 protein once. Here the sample spans approximately 150,000 distinct CDR3 sequences, less than 95% being singletons. The data were taken from a study of CD8 T cells in Susac syndrome. This TCR was recovered from a human donor in good health. Sequencing was carried out using CD4+ T cells from PBMCs.

The CDR3 region has the DNA TGTGCCACCCGGCAGGGGAGCACAGATACGCAGTATTTT. It is translated as CATRQGSTDTQYF. V and J are TRBV2 and TRBJ2-3; a possible D gene is TRBD1 (6 bases). There are 13 residues in the CDR3. Germline CDR1 reads SNHLY; CDR2 reads FYNNEI. V was trimmed by 10 bases and J by 0 bases, leaving 11 bases between them. Full variable domain (rest looked up from reference TRBV2 and TRBJ2-3): EPEVTQTPSHQVTQMGQEVILRCVPISNHLYFYWYRQILGQKVEFLVSFYNNEISEKSEIFDDQFSVERPDGSNFTLKIRSTKLEDSAMYFCATRQGSTDTQYFGPGTRLTVL.